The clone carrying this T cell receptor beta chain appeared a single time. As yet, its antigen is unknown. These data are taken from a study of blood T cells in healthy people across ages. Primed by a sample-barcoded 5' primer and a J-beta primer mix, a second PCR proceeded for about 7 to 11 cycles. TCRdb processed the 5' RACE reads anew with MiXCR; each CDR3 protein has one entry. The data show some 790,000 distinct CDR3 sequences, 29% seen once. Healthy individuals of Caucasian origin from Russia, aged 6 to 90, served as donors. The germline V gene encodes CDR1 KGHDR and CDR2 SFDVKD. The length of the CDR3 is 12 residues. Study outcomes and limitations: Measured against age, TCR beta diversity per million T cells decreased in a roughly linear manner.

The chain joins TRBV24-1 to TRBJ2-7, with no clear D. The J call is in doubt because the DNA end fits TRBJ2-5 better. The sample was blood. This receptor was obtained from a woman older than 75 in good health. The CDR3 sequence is CATSDLEQTQYF. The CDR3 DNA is TGTGCCACCAGTGATTTGGAGCAGACCCAGTACTTC.